The 21 T cell receptor beta chains below come from one sample, sequenced in a study of T cells in Graves' hyperthyroidism and ophthalmopathy. The investigators amplified TCR beta CDR3 regions from RNA transcripts. An initial round of RT-PCR targeting the TCR CDR3 relied on the HTBI primer set. TCRdb re-called the multiplex PCR reads with MiXCR, one entry per CDR3 protein. This table has fewer than 900,000 distinct CDR3 sequences, about 15% appearing once. Sequenced: blood. Receptors originate from a man between 18 and 35 years old with Graves' hyperthyroidism.

Ten or more counts support this clonotype. The chain carries TRBV20-1 and TRBJ1-5; D is perhaps TRBD1 (5 bases). Looked up from germline, CDR1 is DFQATT and CDR2 is SNEGSKA (reference sequence). Trimming left V 6 bases short and J 11 bases short, with 20 bases between. This CDR3 is 13 amino acids long. In nucleotides, the CDR3 is TGCAGTGCCGGGACGGATCCCGCTTCAGCCCAGCATTTT. This translates into CSAGTDPASAQHF.

This clonotype was observed many times. The chain recombines TRBV27 with TRBJ2-1, with no clear D. The germline CDR1 and CDR2 sequences are MNHEY and SMNVEV (reference sequence). The length of the CDR3 is 15 residues. V was trimmed by 3 bases and J by 5 bases, leaving 14 bases between them. CDR3 sequence: CASSLLKGIDNEQFF. The CDR3 region has the DNA TGTGCCAGCAGTTTGCTAAAGGGTATCGACAATGAGCAGTTCTTC.

The chain carries TRBV12-5 and TRBJ2-7, with 8 positions matching TRBD1. V gave up 6 bases and J gave up 5 bases; unmatched junction bases: 15. Germline V gene data show CDR1 as LGHNT and CDR2 as FRNRAP. This CDR3 has 16 amino acids. CDR3 bases: TGTGCTAGTGGCCCTGCTAAGTGGACAGGGAATAACGAGCAGTACTTC. This codes for CASGPAKWTGNNEQYF.

This clonotype was recorded at least ten times. The chain uses TRBV28 and TRBJ2-3; 7 bases map to TRBD2. This CDR3 is built from 15 residues. CDR1 and CDR2 from the germline V gene are MDHEN and SYDVKM. J gave up 2 bases and V 3 bases, and 5 bases lay outside the gene matches. The CDR3 spells CASSLPSGTTDTQYF. DNA of the CDR3: TGTGCCAGCAGTTTGCCTAGCGGTACCACAGATACGCAGTATTTT.

This clonotype occurred a few times. The chain has TRBV28 and TRBJ1-1; unclear D gene. The V gene lost 2 bases and the J gene lost 11 bases, with 9 bases spanning the gap. Germline V gene lookup returns CDR1 MDHEN and CDR2 SYDVKM. The CDR3 sequence is 11 residues long. As DNA, the CDR3 is TGTGCCAGCAGTTTAAATCTGTGGGCTTTCTTT. It specifies CASSLNLWAFF. Full variable domain (outside the CDR3, taken from reference TRBV28 and TRBJ1-1): DVKVTQSSRYLVKRTGEKVFLECVQDMDHENMFWYRQDPGLGLRLIYFSYDVKMKEKGDIPEGYSVSREKKERFSLILESASTNQTSMYLCASSLNLWAFFGQGTRLTVV.

This clonotype was found a few times. J is TRBJ2-7 and V is TRBV12-3 or TRBV12-4; no clear D gene. Trimming stripped 3 bases from V and 6 bases from J, with 9 bases between. The CDR3 consists of 12 residues. CDR3 amino acids: CASSFGLGEQYF. CDR3 nucleotides: TGTGCCAGCAGTTTTGGGCTGGGCGAGCAGTACTTC.

A few counts support this clonotype. The genes are TRBV15 and TRBJ1-1, with a tentative D call TRBD1 (6 bases). The CDR3 has 14 amino acids. V was trimmed by 0 bases and J by 6 bases, leaving 11 bases between them. The germline V gene has CDR1 LNHNV and CDR2 YYDKDF (reference sequence). The CDR3 region has the DNA TGTGCCACCAGCAGAGATCGAAGGGGGGCTGAAGCTTTCTTT. It codes for CATSRDRRGAEAFF.

There are many counts of this clonotype. The rearrangement uses TRBV28 and TRBJ2-7; 11 bases align to TRBD2. The germline V gene encodes CDR1 MDHEN and CDR2 SYDVKM. CDR3 size: 15 residues. The ends lost 7 bases at V and 3 bases at J; junction bases unmatched: 8. The chain's CDR3 is CASTDHGTSGYEQYF. CDR3 sequence (DNA): TGTGCCAGCACAGACCACGGGACTAGCGGCTACGAGCAGTACTTC.

In its sample, this clonotype was seen a few times. V and J are TRBV12-3 or TRBV12-4 and TRBJ2-2, with D possibly matching TRBD2 (5 bases). V gave up 10 bases and J gave up 0 bases, with 12 bases separating them. This CDR3 spans 14 amino acids. For the CDR3, the DNA is TGTGCCACCCAGAGGGTTCCGAACACCGGGGAGCTGTTTTTT. Protein product: CATQRVPNTGELFF.

The V gene is TRBV20-1, the J gene TRBJ1-1; D not resolved. Trimming shortened V by 7 bases and J by 3 bases, and 12 bases separated the two germline ends. Germline V CDR1 and CDR2: DFQATT, SNEGSKA (reference sequence). The CDR3 is 12 amino acids. CDR3 sequence reads: CSGNRPDTEAFF. In nucleotides, the CDR3 is TGCAGTGGTAACAGACCCGACACTGAAGCTTTCTTT.

This clonotype was found many times. The chain employs TRBV27 and TRBJ2-7, with D perhaps matching TRBD1 or TRBD2 (5 bases each). The CDR3 is 15 amino acids. Trimming pared 0 bases from V and 6 bases from J, leaving 15 bases between. Germline-derived CDR1 and CDR2 are MNHEY and SMNVEV (reference sequence). The CDR3 reads CASSLSTGLPLEQYF. CDR3 DNA: TGTGCCAGCAGTTTATCAACGGGGCTTCCCCTCGAGCAGTACTTC.

This clonotype was seen many times. The genes are TRBV27 and TRBJ2-5; D is perhaps TRBD2 (5 bases). The CDR3 has 13 residues. The germline CDR1 and CDR2 sequences are MNHEY and SMNVEV (reference sequence). Trimming stripped 6 bases from V and 2 bases from J, with 10 bases between. CDR3: CASSGMNQETQYF. Written as DNA, the CDR3 is TGTGCCAGCAGCGGGATGAATCAAGAGACCCAGTACTTC.

This clonotype was detected many times. The chain uses TRBV6-5 and TRBJ2-7, with 7 bases lining up with TRBD2. From germline, CDR1 is MNHEY and CDR2 SVGAGI. CDR3 length equals 16 residues. Trimming at V came to 0 bases and at J to 3 bases, leaving 8 bases not matched to a gene. The CDR3 DNA reads as TGTGCCAGCAGTTACTCGCAGAAGCGGGGTGACTACGAGCAGTACTTC. Its translation is CASSYSQKRGDYEQYF.

This rearrangement joins TRBV5-5 to TRBJ2-1; possibly TRBD2 for D (5 bases). The germline V gene has CDR1 SGHKS and CDR2 YYEKEE (reference sequence). Trimming pared 2 bases from V and 3 bases from J, leaving 12 bases between. The CDR3 is 15 residues long. The CDR3: CASSFTDSLYNEQFF. The DNA for the CDR3 is TGTGCCAGCAGCTTTACGGACTCCCTCTACAATGAGCAGTTCTTC.

The chain combines TRBV27 with TRBJ2-5, with no clear D. Germline V lookup: CDR1 MNHEY, CDR2 SMNVEV (reference sequence). Trimming took 5 bases from V and 1 from J, leaving 8 bases between them. This CDR3 is built from 13 residues. This CDR3 is CASSPAIQETQYF. CDR3 DNA: TGTGCCAGCAGTCCCGCTATCCAAGAGACCCAGTACTTC.

This chain uses TRBV30 with TRBJ2-7, with 10 bases that match TRBD1. Germline trimming cut 5 bases from V and 3 bases from J; bases unmatched to any gene: 4. The CDR3 is 13 residues long. Germline V gene lookup returns CDR1 GTSNPN and CDR2 SVGIG (reference sequence). CDR3 region: CAWGGQGVYEQYF. The DNA of the CDR3 is TGTGCCTGGGGAGGACAGGGGGTCTACGAGCAGTACTTC. The full variable domain, with the rest looked up from reference TRBV30 and TRBJ2-7, is SQTIHQWPATLVQPVGSPLSLECTVEGTSNPNLYWYRQAAGRGLQLLFYSVGIGQISSEVPQNLSASRPQDRQFILSSKKLLLSDSGFYLCAWGGQGVYEQYFGPGTRLTVT.

This chain joins TRBV15 and TRBJ2-3; D ambiguous. Trimming shortened V by 0 bases and J by 1 base, and 8 bases separated the two germline ends. The CDR3 has 15 amino acids. Germline V lookup: CDR1 LNHNV, CDR2 YYDKDF (reference sequence). The CDR3 sequence is CATSREEQGTDTQYF. The CDR3 region has the DNA TGTGCCACCAGCAGAGAAGAACAAGGCACAGATACGCAGTATTTT.

This clonotype occurred a few times. The chain has TRBV20-1 and TRBJ2-1, with TRBD2 matching 8 bases. Germline loops: CDR1 DFQATT, CDR2 SNEGSKA (reference sequence). Trimming cost V 5 bases and J 4 bases; bases outside gene matches: 7. The CDR3 is 14 amino acids. The CDR3 DNA reads TGCAGTGCTCGCCAGATAGCGGGGTACAATGAGCAGTTCTTC. Translating it yields CSARQIAGYNEQFF.

This clonotype has a count of ten or more. V gene TRBV20-1 combines with J gene TRBJ2-7, with 12 bases lining up with TRBD2. Germline values: CDR1 DFQATT, CDR2 SNEGSKA (reference sequence). The CDR3 has 16 residues. V shed 1 base, J shed 3 bases, and the junction held 7 bases outside the gene matches. CDR3 region: CSARGTLAGGGYEQYF. Written as DNA, the CDR3 is TGCAGTGCTAGAGGGACTCTAGCGGGAGGGGGCTACGAGCAGTACTTC.

The CDR3 DNA reads TGTGCCAGCAGCGTAGAAGATTTGGGCACCGGGGAGCTGTTTTTT. As protein: CASSVEDLGTGELFF. This chain joins TRBV9 and TRBJ2-2; D gene unclear. The CDR3 covers 15 residues. Trimming removed 0 bases at V and 4 bases at J, with 10 bases between. Germline-derived CDR1 and CDR2 are SGDLS and YYNGEE.

This clonotype was found many times. The V and J genes are TRBV28 and TRBJ2-7, with 8 positions matching TRBD1. There are 14 residues in the CDR3. Per the germline V gene, CDR1 is MDHEN and CDR2 is SYDVKM. V gave up 5 bases and J gave up 5 bases; unmatched junction bases: 8. DNA of the CDR3: TGTGCCAGCAGTCCCCTGGACAGGGCTAACGAGCAGTACTTC. This translates into CASSPLDRANEQYF.